This TCR beta chain was retrieved from a study of CXCR3-negative and CXCR3-positive naive CD8 T cells. In triplicate, each CD8+ T cell subset was sorted at under 350,000 cells per replicate. As concerns this clonotype: Its target is unknown.

The CDR3 sequence is 16 residues long. The method, 5' RACE with UMI labels, was used to prepare the TRB cDNA libraries. From its re-call of the 5' RACE reads, TCRdb lists each CDR3 protein once, without DNA. The table gives under 70,000 distinct CDR3 sequences; the top ten clones make up roughly 20% of it. Study-level results: Naive CXCR3-positive and CXCR3-negative cells shared TRBV-TRBJ usage; memory cells diverged. Once cells were cryopreserved, CXCR3 expression went down partly, and most assays used fresh PBMCs. Naive subsets were similarly diverse, while memory CD8+ repertoires were much less diverse.

This TCR derives from a human donor in good health. Some clones in this sample may be carry-over from other donors' samples. This rearrangement joins TRBV12-3 or TRBV12-4 to TRBJ2-3; TCRdb returns TRBD1, unconfirmable since there is no DNA. The material sequenced was memory CD8+ T cells from blood. The chain's CDR3 is CASIARDRVYTDTQYF.